Listed here are 21 T cell receptor beta chains from one sample, sequenced in a study of control samples from healthy donors and cancer patients. Assay: immunoSEQ multiplex PCR; the TCRdb copy retains only in-frame clones and omits some. The sample records nearly 55,000 clones, roughly 96% being singletons. The specimen was blood. These receptors all stem from a woman aged 25 to 45 in good health.

The chain joins TRBV7-2 to TRBJ2-3, with 9 nucleotides matching TRBD2. The CDR3 totals 15 residues. Germline V gives CDR1 SGHTA, CDR2 FQGNSA. J was trimmed by 1 base and V by 5 bases; bases with no gene match: 4. The CDR3 nucleotides are TGTGCCAGCAGCACCCGGACTAGCGGCACAGATACGCAGTATTTT. This sequence encodes CASSTRTSGTDTQYF.

CDR3: CASSLRGNQPQHF. As DNA, the CDR3 is TGTGCCAGCAGTCTGCGGGGCAATCAGCCCCAGCATTTT. The chain carries TRBV27 and TRBJ1-5; D is ambiguous. Trimming removed 5 bases from V and 2 bases from J, with 7 bases in between. Looked up from germline, CDR1 is MNHEY and CDR2 is SMNVEV (reference sequence). CDR3 size: 13 residues.

This chain uses TRBV7-2 with TRBJ2-3, with D unresolved. The V end was cut by 1 base, the J end by 4 bases, with 21 bases between. The CDR3 is 18 amino acids. Germline V gene sequence: CDR1 SGHTA, CDR2 FQGNSA. For the CDR3, the DNA is TGTGCCAGCAGCTTAGACCCCCTTAGACCCAACCCCGCAGATACGCAGTATTTT. Translation: CASSLDPLRPNPADTQYF.

The CDR3 DNA sequence: TGTGCCAGCTCACCAACCCTTAGCGGGAGTATTTACTTC. Protein product: CASSPTLSGSIYF. V usage is TRBV18 and J usage is TRBJ2-4; 9 nucleotides line up with TRBD2. Germline trimming cut 2 bases from V and 16 bases from J; bases unmatched to any gene: 9. Germline V gene data show CDR1 as KGHSH and CDR2 as LQKENI. The CDR3 runs 13 residues.

This chain links TRBV28 with TRBJ2-7; 8 nucleotides agree with TRBD1. V lost 6 bases and J lost 2; bases outside the gene matches: 9. This CDR3 is 15 amino acids long. Germline V gene lookup returns CDR1 MDHEN and CDR2 SYDVKM. CDR3 region: CASSLRQGITYEQYF. CDR3 nucleotide sequence: TGTGCCAGCAGCTTAAGACAGGGGATTACCTACGAGCAGTACTTC.

The chain recombines TRBV7-2 with TRBJ1-5, with a tentative D call TRBD1 (5 bases). V was cut by 4 bases and J by 6 bases, with 16 bases left in between. The germline gives CDR1 SGHTA, CDR2 FQGNSA. The CDR3 totals 15 residues. The CDR3 region has the DNA TGTGCCAGCAGCTCAGGGCGTCAGGGACTTCAGCCCCAGCATTTT. Translating it yields CASSSGRQGLQPQHF.

This chain links TRBV27 with TRBJ2-2, with D perhaps matching TRBD2 (5 bases). Trimming pared 3 bases from V and 6 bases from J, leaving 11 bases between. CDR3 length: 14 amino acids. Germline CDR1 reads MNHEY; CDR2 reads SMNVEV (reference sequence). Here the CDR3 DNA reads TGTGCCAGCAGTTTCGGGGAGCTTCCCGGGGAGCTGTTTTTT. Amino acid sequence: CASSFGELPGELFF.

The chain employs TRBV4-1 and TRBJ2-3; TRBD2 aligns across 9 bases. The CDR3 covers 16 residues. CDR1 and CDR2 from the germline V gene are MGHRA and YSYEKL. V shed 3 bases and J 4 bases; nucleotides not matched to a gene: 8. Here the CDR3 reads CASSQNPGLAADTQYF. The DNA of the CDR3 is TGCGCCAGCAGCCAGAACCCGGGACTAGCTGCAGATACGCAGTATTTT.

The J gene is TRBJ1-1, the V gene TRBV12-2; TRBD1 is taken as the D call from the table, unchecked against the DNA. TRBV12-2 is a recognized pseudogene. This CDR3 has 14 residues. The CDR3 DNA follows: TGTGCAAGTCGCTTAGACAAAATTGGCACTGAAGCTTTCTTT. Translated, it gives CASRLDKIGTEAFF.

The rearrangement links TRBV5-4 to TRBJ2-3, with TRBD2 as a possible D gene (5 bases). Trimming stripped 0 bases from V and 5 bases from J, with 10 bases between. The V gene's germline CDR1 is SGHNT and CDR2 YYREEE (reference sequence). This CDR3 spans 14 amino acids. The CDR3 coding sequence is TGTGCCAGCAGCTTGGGGGTCGAGGGAGATACGCAGTATTTT. Its translation is CASSLGVEGDTQYF. Full variable domain (rest looked up from reference TRBV5-4 and TRBJ2-3): ETGVTQSPTHLIKTRGQQVTLRCSSQSGHNTVSWYQQALGQGPQFIFQYYREEENGRGNFPPRFSGLQFPNYSSELNVNALELDDSALYLCASSLGVEGDTQYFGPGTRLTVL.

V is TRBV29-1 and J is TRBJ2-5; perhaps TRBD2 as D (6 bases). This CDR3 is built from 15 residues. The germline V gene has CDR1 SQVTM and CDR2 ANQGSEA. Trimming pared 1 base from V and 0 bases from J, leaving 12 bases between. The DNA of the CDR3 is TGCAGCGTTGAAGGGGCGGGAACGTACCAAGAGACCCAGTACTTC. Residues: CSVEGAGTYQETQYF.

This clone was seen once. The rearrangement joins TRBV19 to TRBJ2-3, with D perhaps matching TRBD2 (6 bases). The germline gives CDR1 LNHDA, CDR2 SQIVND (reference sequence). The CDR3 length is 16 residues. Trimming removed 5 bases from V and 0 bases from J, with 15 bases in between. CDR3 sequence: CASSGAGRLSTDTQYF. The CDR3 DNA follows: TGTGCCAGTAGTGGGGCGGGAAGGTTAAGCACAGATACGCAGTATTTT.

Here the CDR3 reads CASRGGSGANVLTF. CDR3 coding DNA: TGTGCCAGCAGAGGGGGTTCTGGGGCCAACGTCCTGACTTTC. This sequence joins TRBV7-9 and TRBJ2-6; D possibly corresponds to TRBD1 (6 bases). CDR1 and CDR2 from the germline V gene are SEHNR and FQNEAQ (reference sequence). Between the trimmed V and J ends, which lost 6 bases and 1 base, there was a span of 7 bases. The length of the CDR3 is 14 residues.

V and J are TRBV6-6 and TRBJ2-3; D may be TRBD2 (5 bases). This CDR3 is 14 amino acids long. V was cut by 8 bases and J by 0 bases, with 12 bases left in between. The germline V gene encodes CDR1 MNHNY and CDR2 SVGAGI (reference sequence). CDR3 nucleotide sequence: TGTGCCAGCCGGGGATTTTCTAGCACAGATACGCAGTATTTT. This sequence encodes CASRGFSSTDTQYF.

The gene calls are TRBV19 and TRBJ2-6; D unresolved. The germline CDR1 and CDR2 sequences are LNHDA and SQIVND (reference sequence). The germline V and J ends were trimmed by 5 bases and 0 bases, with 8 bases remaining between them. CDR3 size: 15 residues. The CDR3 coding sequence is TGTGCCAGTAGTCCCCGATACTCTGGGGCCAACGTCCTGACTTTC. Translating gives CASSPRYSGANVLTF.

This chain links TRBV19 with TRBJ1-4; D unresolved. This CDR3 is 13 amino acids long. With 5 bases removed from V and 8 bases from J, the gap between germline ends came to 12 bases. Per the germline V gene, CDR1 is LNHDA and CDR2 is SQIVND (reference sequence). The CDR3 DNA reads as TGTGCCAGTAGTTTGGAGCTCGGGGAAAAACTGTTTTTT. Translated, it gives CASSLELGEKLFF.

The CDR3 nucleotides read TGTGCCAGCAGCACACTCAGCGGGACCTACAATGAGCAGTTCTTC. Translation: CASSTLSGTYNEQFF. The chain carries TRBV4-2 and TRBJ2-1, with 7 nucleotides matching TRBD2. The CDR3 sequence is 15 residues long. The germline V gene encodes CDR1 LGHNA and CDR2 YNFKEQ. The junction had 6 bases not matched to a gene; V was cut back by 5 bases and J by 2 bases.

This chain uses TRBV2 with TRBJ2-3, with TRBD2 identical over 14 bases. The CDR3 is 18 amino acids. CDR1 and CDR2 (germline): SNHLY, FYNNEI. After removal of 3 bases from V and 8 bases from J, the junction contained 13 bases not matched to a gene. DNA for the CDR3: TGTGCCAGCAGTGATACACCTAGGACTAGCGGGAGGAACACTACGCAGTATTTT. Encoded protein: CASSDTPRTSGRNTTQYF. Looking up the rest from reference TRBV2 and TRBJ2-3 gives the full variable domain: EPEVTQTPSHQVTQMGQEVILRCVPISNHLYFYWYRQILGQKVEFLVSFYNNEISEKSEIFDDQFSVERPDGSNFTLKIRSTKLEDSAMYFCASSDTPRTSGRNTTQYFGPGTRLTVL.

This sequence joins TRBV7-2 and TRBJ2-6; D gene uncertain. Germline-derived CDR1 and CDR2 are SGHTA and FQGNSA. The CDR3 covers 14 residues. Trimming left V 3 bases short and J 2 bases short, with 5 bases between. The CDR3 sequence is CASSLSPGANVLTF. In DNA form, the CDR3 reads TGTGCCAGCAGCTTGTCCCCTGGGGCCAACGTCCTGACTTTC.

The V call is TRBV28, the J call TRBJ1-5, with no clear D. The CDR3 totals 17 residues. The germline V gene has CDR1 MDHEN and CDR2 SYDVKM. V was pared by 4 bases and J by 0 bases, with 16 bases between. The CDR3 here is CASSSSGLRDSNQPQHF. In nucleotides, the CDR3 is TGTGCCAGCAGTTCCTCCGGACTTAGGGATAGCAATCAGCCCCAGCATTTT.

This clone was picked up one time. This chain joins TRBV9 and TRBJ2-1; D not resolved. Germline assignment: CDR1 SGDLS and CDR2 YYNGEE. The V and J ends lost 5 bases and 4 bases respectively, with 13 bases between them. This CDR3 spans 14 amino acids. CDR3 in DNA: TGTGCCAGCAGTGAGTATGGATCGTACAATGAGCAGTTCTTC. This gives the protein CASSEYGSYNEQFF. Based on the CDR3 plus reference TRBV9 and TRBJ2-1, the full variable domain is DSGVTQTPKHLITATGQRVTLRCSPRSGDLSVYWYQQSLDQGLQFLIQYYNGEERAKGNILERFSAQQFPDLHSELNLSSLELGDSALYFCASSEYGSYNEQFFGPGTRLTVL.